One T cell receptor beta chain is described in this entry. What it binds is unknown. TCR beta CDR3 sequences were amplified from RNA transcripts. HTBI primers drove first-round RT-PCR of the TCR CDR3. Each CDR3 protein gets one entry after TCRdb re-called the multiplex PCR reads with MiXCR. Of about 570,000 distinct CDR3 sequences in the sample, 40% to 55% were seen once. This sample was taken from a study of T cells in Graves' hyperthyroidism and ophthalmopathy. Study results and caveats: Blood also contained most expanded thyroid clonotypes above 0.001.

This CDR3 is 16 amino acids long. CDR1 and CDR2 from the germline V gene are MGHDK and SYGVNS. Trimming stripped 11 bases from V and 5 bases from J, with 27 bases between. The TCR originated in an adult woman with Graves' disease, either hyperthyroidism or ophthalmopathy (not recorded which). The specimen sequenced was peripheral blood or thyroid tissue (not recorded which). The chain is built from TRBV25-1 and TRBJ2-5; maybe TRBD2 (5 bases). In DNA, the CDR3 is TGTGCCCGGCCCGAAGTACGGACTCCCGCTAAGGAGACCCAGTACTTC. This translates into CARPEVRTPAKETQYF.